One sample yielded the 26 T cell receptor beta chains listed below, sequenced in a study of shared T cell receptors in the human thymus (TCRdb year 2021). The method behind the library was the immunoSEQ multiplex PCR assay. The source is immuneACCESS, and TCRdb retained only in-frame sequences with V and J called. Part of the clones is not carried over; for the studies checked, unresolved V genes explain less than half of this, and the remainder is unexplained. The sample data list some 700,000 clones, and over 75% of these were observed just once. The ten largest clones take up more than 0.008% of the sample. These data also formed part of another study, on human thymus T cells.

Sequencing was carried out using thymocytes. The receptors here all came from a girl under three years old with a congenital heart defect. Donor details come from another sample of the same person, matched by shared clones.

This sequence joins TRBV7-2 and TRBJ1-1; no definite D call. V gave up 7 bases and J gave up 1 base, with 16 bases separating them. The V gene's germline CDR1 is SGHTA and CDR2 FQGNSA. CDR3 length: 15 residues. The DNA for the CDR3 is TGTGCCAGCATCCCGAGGGCCCTTCAGAACACTGAAGCTTTCTTT. It encodes CASIPRALQNTEAFF.

The chain uses TRBV12-5 and TRBJ1-3; TRBD1 agrees at 7 bases. V was clipped by 2 bases and J by 3 bases; unmatched bases: 4. Germline V gives CDR1 LGHNT, CDR2 FRNRAP. This CDR3 comprises 15 residues. CDR3 sequence reads: CASGLFRGSGNTIYF. The DNA of the CDR3 is TGTGCTAGTGGTTTGTTCAGGGGGAGTGGAAACACCATATATTTT.

This chain uses TRBV19 with TRBJ2-1, with 8 bases aligning to TRBD1. The V gene's germline CDR1 is LNHDA and CDR2 SQIVND (reference sequence). The V and J ends lost 7 bases and 7 bases, in that order; junction bases with no gene match: 12. This CDR3 has 15 residues. CDR3 amino acids: CASIQDRGDYNEQFF. The CDR3 DNA sequence: TGTGCCAGTATACAAGACAGGGGTGACTATAATGAGCAGTTCTTC. Filled out from reference TRBV19 and TRBJ2-1, the complete variable domain reads DGGITQSPKYLFRKEGQNVTLSCEQNLNHDAMYWYRQDPGQGLRLIYYSQIVNDFQKGDIAEGYSVSREKKESFPLTVTSAQKNPTAFYLCASIQDRGDYNEQFFGPGTRLTVL.

The chain is built from TRBV5-1 and TRBJ2-3, with TRBD1 as a possible D gene (7 bases). The germline V and J ends were trimmed by 0 bases and 2 bases, with 10 bases remaining between them. CDR3 length: 15 amino acids. The V gene's germline CDR1 is SGHRS and CDR2 YFSETQ. DNA of the CDR3: TGCGCCAGCAGCTTGGTGGAGGGGGCCACAGATACGCAGTATTTT. Its translation is CASSLVEGATDTQYF.

This clone came up once. The chain is built from TRBV5-4 and TRBJ2-5; a possible D gene is TRBD2 (6 bases). V was trimmed by 7 bases and J by 4 bases, leaving 20 bases between them. The germline V gene has CDR1 SGHNT and CDR2 YYREEE (reference sequence). The CDR3 covers 15 residues. The CDR3 protein is CASSGDLQAVETQYF. The CDR3, as DNA: TGTGCCAGCTCGGGGGACCTACAGGCGGTAGAGACCCAGTACTTC.

The V call is TRBV19, the J call TRBJ1-3; TRBD1 might be the D (6 bases). The CDR3 extends over 16 amino acids. Per the germline V gene, CDR1 is LNHDA and CDR2 is SQIVND (reference sequence). Trimming removed 1 base at V and 10 bases at J, with 20 bases between. The CDR3, as DNA: TGTGCCAGTAGTATAGCGGCAGGGGTGACGTCGGGAACCATATATTTT. This codes for CASSIAAGVTSGTIYF.

As for this clone: Compared with germline, one end of the junction differs, possibly owing to a read error. J is TRBJ1-1 and V is TRBV6-5, with TRBD1 as a possible D gene (6 bases). Germline V gene data show CDR1 as MNHEY and CDR2 as SVGAGI. The CDR3 loop spans 16 amino acids. The DNA of the CDR3 is TGTGCCAGCAATTACGATGTCAGGGGAGGGTTCACTGAAGCTTTCTTT. It translates to CASNYDVRGGFTEAFF.

V is TRBV4-1 and J is TRBJ2-1, with 9 bases matching TRBD2. Losses at the gene ends were 6 bases for V and 8 bases for J; bases not matched to a gene: 8. The CDR3 has 14 amino acids. Germline CDR1 reads MGHRA; CDR2 reads YSYEKL. CDR3 in amino acids: CASRPAGGAHEQFF. The DNA for the CDR3 is TGCGCCAGCAGACCGGCGGGGGGGGCCCATGAGCAGTTCTTC.

This sequence joins TRBV19 and TRBJ1-1, with 7 bases lining up with TRBD1. This CDR3 has 17 residues. Germline trimming cut 5 bases from V and 0 bases from J; bases unmatched to any gene: 12. Germline CDR1 is LNHDA and CDR2 is SQIVND (reference sequence). The CDR3 DNA reads TGTGCCAGTAGTCCAGCCCGGGACAGCCCAATGAACACTGAAGCTTTCTTT. This codes for CASSPARDSPMNTEAFF.

The CDR3 DNA reads TGTGCCAGCTCACCAGGCAGGGGCCGTCGCTATGGCTACACCTTC. Translated, it gives CASSPGRGRRYGYTF. V and J are TRBV18 and TRBJ1-2, with a weak D call TRBD1 (6 bases). V was shortened by 2 bases and J by 4 bases, with 14 bases between the two germline ends. The CDR3 has 15 amino acids. CDR1 and CDR2 from the germline V gene are KGHSH and LQKENI.

This clone was seen once. The chain has TRBV4-1 and TRBJ1-6; D is unclear. Germline loops: CDR1 MGHRA, CDR2 YSYEKL. With 0 bases removed from V and 9 bases from J, the gap between germline ends came to 12 bases. This CDR3 has 15 residues. The CDR3 region has the DNA TGCGCCAGCAGCCAAGATTTTCCCCCCCGTTCACCCCTCCACTTT. Protein product: CASSQDFPPRSPLHF.

V usage is TRBV11-2 and J usage is TRBJ2-2, with D possibly being TRBD1 (7 bases). Trimming stripped 1 base from V and 5 bases from J, with 17 bases between. This CDR3 comprises 17 residues. CDR1 and CDR2 (germline): SGHAT, FQNNGV. CDR3 sequence: CASSLVILSGGTGELFF. In nucleotides, the CDR3 is TGTGCCAGCAGCTTAGTTATATTGTCAGGGGGGACCGGGGAGCTGTTTTTT.

The chain couples TRBV29-1 to TRBJ2-5; possibly TRBD1 for D (5 bases). The germline CDR1 and CDR2 sequences are SQVTM and ANQGSEA. CDR3 length: 13 amino acids. With 4 bases removed from V and 2 bases from J, the gap between germline ends came to 11 bases. CDR3 in amino acids: CSVGQSVQETQYF. The CDR3, as DNA: TGCAGCGTTGGACAGTCCGTACAAGAGACCCAGTACTTC.

V gene TRBV27 combines with J gene TRBJ1-2; no reliable D call. Germline V gives CDR1 MNHEY, CDR2 SMNVEV (reference sequence). Trimming took 3 bases from V and 0 from J, leaving 11 bases between them. The CDR3 covers 15 residues. Written as DNA, the CDR3 is TGTGCCAGCAGTTTGGGGAGGAAAGCTAACTATGGCTACACCTTC. Its translation: CASSLGRKANYGYTF.

The table lists this clone with a few counts. This chain links TRBV5-6 with TRBJ1-1; the match to TRBD1 covers 10 bases. The germline V gene has CDR1 SGHDT and CDR2 YYEEEE. CDR3 size: 18 residues. V lost 7 bases and J lost 4; bases outside the gene matches: 19. CDR3 amino acids: CASRNGTGVPHFVTEAFF. CDR3 nucleotide sequence: TGTGCCAGCCGGAACGGGACAGGGGTTCCCCACTTTGTCACTGAAGCTTTCTTT. Using reference TRBV5-6 and TRBJ1-1 for the parts outside the CDR3, the full variable domain is DAGVTQSPTHLIKTRGQQVTLRCSPKSGHDTVSWYQQALGQGPQFIFQYYEEEERQRGNFPDRFSGHQFPNYSSELNVNALLLGDSALYLCASRNGTGVPHFVTEAFFGQGTRLTVV.

The V call is TRBV27, the J call TRBJ2-7, with 9 bases fitting TRBD2. J lost 1 base, V lost 7 bases, and 14 bases had no gene match. Per the germline V gene, CDR1 is MNHEY and CDR2 is SMNVEV (reference sequence). CDR3 length: 17 residues. CDR3 in DNA: TGTGCCAGCACTCATGAGGCGGGGGGGCCTCGTTCCTACGAGCAGTACTTC. Amino acid sequence: CASTHEAGGPRSYEQYF.

CDR3 region: CASSGQGDLGYEQYF. CDR3 DNA sequence: TGTGCCAGTTCCGGACAGGGCGATTTAGGCTACGAGCAGTACTTC. The chain couples TRBV19 to TRBJ2-7; 8 bases match TRBD1. There are 15 residues in the CDR3. The junction had 12 bases not matched to a gene; V was cut back by 8 bases and J by 3 bases. Germline lookup yields CDR1 LNHDA and CDR2 SQIVND (reference sequence).

The V gene is TRBV9, the J gene TRBJ2-3; tentatively, D is TRBD1 (6 bases). The germline CDR1 and CDR2 sequences are SGDLS and YYNGEE. The CDR3 is 19 residues long. V was cut by 3 bases and J by 8 bases, with 31 bases left in between. This CDR3 reads CASSEPPGVAGEHRGTQYF. In nucleotides, the CDR3 is TGTGCCAGCAGCGAGCCCCCAGGGGTGGCGGGCGAACACCGGGGTACGCAGTATTTT.

The genes are TRBV7-8 and TRBJ1-1; 9 nucleotides match TRBD1. V dropped 5 bases and J dropped 1; count of bases not matched to a gene: 8. The V gene's germline CDR1 is SGHVS and CDR2 FQNEAQ. The CDR3 runs 16 residues. In DNA form, the CDR3 reads TGTGCCAGCAGCCCCCGGGACAGGGTAAAGAACACTGAAGCTTTCTTT. Protein: CASSPRDRVKNTEAFF.

The V call is TRBV29-1, the J call TRBJ1-1; D uncertain. The CDR3 extends over 15 amino acids. From germline, CDR1 is SQVTM and CDR2 ANQGSEA. Trimming stripped 4 bases from V and 3 bases from J, with 18 bases between. This chain's CDR3 is CSVGCPRGEDTEAFF. DNA of the CDR3: TGCAGCGTTGGTTGTCCGCGGGGTGAAGACACTGAAGCTTTCTTT.

The chain has TRBV2 and TRBJ1-2, with D tentatively TRBD1 (5 bases). Trimming cost V 4 bases and J 4 bases, with 10 bases left between them. The CDR3 spans 13 residues. The V gene's germline CDR1 is SNHLY and CDR2 FYNNEI. The CDR3 nucleotides read TGTGCCAGCAGTGGACAGCTGATCTATGGCTACACCTTC. Residues: CASSGQLIYGYTF.

The rearrangement uses TRBV29-1 and TRBJ2-5; the D gene is possibly TRBD2 (5 bases). Trimming removed 6 bases at V and 3 bases at J, with 14 bases between. The CDR3 sequence is 13 residues long. CDR1 is SQVTM and CDR2 is ANQGSEA in the germline V gene. The CDR3 DNA reads as TGCAGCGTCCGCAAGTACGGGAAAGAGACCCAGTACTTC. Translation: CSVRKYGKETQYF.

V is TRBV5-5 and J is TRBJ1-3; D is uncertain. This CDR3 has 18 residues. With 0 bases removed from V and 0 bases from J, the gap between germline ends came to 16 bases. The V gene's germline CDR1 is SGHKS and CDR2 YYEKEE (reference sequence). For the CDR3, the DNA is TGTGCCAGCAGCTTGGCCTCTACGACATTCAACTCTGGAAACACCATATATTTT. It translates to CASSLASTTFNSGNTIYF. Drawing the rest from reference TRBV5-5 and TRBJ1-3, the complete variable domain is DAGVTQSPTHLIKTRGQQVTLRCSPISGHKSVSWYQQVLGQGPQFIFQYYEKEERGRGNFPDRFSARQFPNYSSELNVNALLLGDSALYLCASSLASTTFNSGNTIYFGEGSWLTVV.

V usage is TRBV7-2 and J usage is TRBJ1-5; D gene uncertain. The V end was cut by 5 bases, the J end by 3 bases, with 8 bases between. CDR1 is SGHTA and CDR2 is FQGNSA in the germline V gene. The CDR3 has 13 amino acids. This CDR3 is CASSPGYNQPQHF. The CDR3 region has the DNA TGTGCCAGCAGCCCAGGATACAATCAGCCCCAGCATTTT. Drawing the rest from reference TRBV7-2 and TRBJ1-5, the complete variable domain is GAGVSQSPSNKVTEKGKDVELRCDPISGHTALYWYRQSLGQGLEFLIYFQGNSAPDKSGLPSDRFSAERTGGSVSTLTIQRTQQEDSAVYLCASSPGYNQPQHFGDGTRLSIL.

CDR3 DNA sequence: TGTGCCAGCAGGCCTGACTGGACTGAAGCTTTCTTT. Translating it yields CASRPDWTEAFF. This chain links TRBV6-5 with TRBJ1-1; D remains ambiguous. CDR3 length: 12 residues. Looked up from germline, CDR1 is MNHEY and CDR2 is SVGAGI. Trimming cost V 6 bases and J 5 bases, with 10 bases left between them.

In this sample, this clone turned up once. The genes are TRBV5-6 and TRBJ1-5, with D perhaps TRBD1 (5 bases). With 0 bases removed from V and 6 bases from J, the gap between germline ends came to 13 bases. The germline CDR1 and CDR2 sequences are SGHDT and YYEEEE. CDR3 length equals 15 residues. This CDR3 is CASSLGGGDAQPQHF. CDR3 nucleotide sequence: TGTGCCAGCAGCTTGGGAGGAGGGGACGCTCAGCCCCAGCATTTT.